Below, 7 T cell receptor beta chains from the same sample are listed, as sequenced in a study of blood T cell repertoires in COVID-19. The assay was immunoSEQ multiplex PCR, and TCRdb's table has in-frame clones only and misses some. Of 250,000 to 350,000 clones detected, roughly 87% appear once; the ten largest clones hold about 2.2%. Sequencing was done on a sample of peripheral blood. These receptors were obtained from a woman aged 50 to 60 who had recovered from COVID-19.

V is TRBV7-6 and J is TRBJ2-7; TRBD1 agrees at 7 bases. After removal of 3 bases from V and 4 bases from J, the junction contained 3 bases not matched to a gene. The germline gives CDR1 SGHVS, CDR2 FNYEAQ. The CDR3 covers 13 residues. CDR3 protein: CASSFRTGYEQYF. For the CDR3, the DNA is TGTGCCAGCAGCTTTAGGACAGGTTACGAGCAGTACTTC.

This chain uses TRBV11-1 with TRBJ2-2, with D maybe TRBD2 (6 bases). Germline V gives CDR1 SGHAT, CDR2 FQDESV (reference sequence). V lost 6 bases and J 3 bases, leaving 11 bases between the germline ends. CDR3 size: 14 residues. The CDR3 nucleotides read TGTGCCAGCAGTACCGGAGGGGACACCGGGGAGCTGTTTTTT. Translation gives CASSTGGDTGELFF.

The chain links TRBV2 to TRBJ2-5; 13 bases are a match to TRBD2. Germline loops: CDR1 SNHLY, CDR2 FYNNEI. Trimming removed 3 bases from V and 7 bases from J; junction bases left unmatched: 8. The CDR3 runs 16 residues. The CDR3 loop reads CASSDRLAGGSGTQYF. The CDR3 region has the DNA TGTGCCAGCAGTGACCGACTAGCGGGGGGCTCCGGGACCCAGTACTTC.

This clone showed up just a few times. The chain combines TRBV18 with TRBJ2-7; TRBD2 matches 11 bases. Trimming cost V 8 bases and J 6 bases; bases outside gene matches: 12. Germline V gives CDR1 KGHSH, CDR2 LQKENI. This CDR3 comprises 15 residues. The CDR3 DNA is TGTGCCAGCCGGAAACTAGCGGGAGATCAGGCCGAGCAGTACTTC. It translates to CASRKLAGDQAEQYF.

The J gene is TRBJ2-1, the V gene TRBV19, with TRBD1 matching over 11 bases. J gave up 8 bases and V 5 bases, and 11 bases lay outside the gene matches. This CDR3 region has 16 residues. The germline CDR1 and CDR2 sequences are LNHDA and SQIVND (reference sequence). The CDR3 nucleotides read TGTGCCAGTAGTCCACGGACAGGGGGCGTTTTGGATGAGCAGTTCTTC. This translates into CASSPRTGGVLDEQFF.

The chain recombines TRBV19 with TRBJ1-5; no reliable D call. Germline-derived CDR1 and CDR2 are LNHDA and SQIVND (reference sequence). The CDR3 has 15 residues. V lost 5 bases, J lost 2 bases, and 13 bases lay in between. CDR3 in DNA: TGTGCCAGTAGTTTTAACCCTAGGCGCAATCAGCCCCAGCATTTT. Residues: CASSFNPRRNQPQHF.

CDR3 in DNA: TGTGCCAGCAGCCCTGGGTCGGGCACTGAAGCTTTCTTT. Protein product: CASSPGSGTEAFF. This rearrangement joins TRBV9 to TRBJ1-1, with D unresolved. The CDR3 is 13 residues long. The germline gives CDR1 SGDLS, CDR2 YYNGEE. Trimming removed 4 bases from V and 4 bases from J, with 11 bases in between.